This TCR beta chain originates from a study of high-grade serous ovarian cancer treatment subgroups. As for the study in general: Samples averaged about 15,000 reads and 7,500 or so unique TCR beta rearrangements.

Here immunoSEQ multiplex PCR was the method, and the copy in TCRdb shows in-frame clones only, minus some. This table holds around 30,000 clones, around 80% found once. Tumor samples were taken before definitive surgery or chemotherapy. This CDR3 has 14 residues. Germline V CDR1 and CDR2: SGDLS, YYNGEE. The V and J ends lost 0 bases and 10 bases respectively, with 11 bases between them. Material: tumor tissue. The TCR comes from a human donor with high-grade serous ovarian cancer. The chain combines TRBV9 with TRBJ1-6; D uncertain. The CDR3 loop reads CASSVDGKDSPLHF. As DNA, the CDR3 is TGTGCCAGCAGCGTAGACGGGAAGGACTCACCCCTCCACTTT.